Below, one TCR beta chain is given with its context. The data belong to a study of memory CD4+ T cells and cytomegalovirus serostatus. The sort gate was single viable CD3+CD4+CD8-CD45RO+ cells for memory CD4+ T cells. Trimming removed 3 bases from V and 2 bases from J, with 10 bases in between. Germline CDR1 reads ENHRY; CDR2 reads SYGVKD. CDR3 length equals 14 residues. Libraries were prepared by immunoSEQ multiplex PCR; TCRdb keeps only in-frame clonotypes and omits some of them. The repertoire holds 45,000 or so clones, with 70% to 80% as singletons. Sequenced sample: memory CD4+ T cells from blood. The chain is built from TRBV10-3 and TRBJ1-2; D is unclear. The sequence was obtained from an adult in good health and CMV-seronegative. In DNA form, the CDR3 reads TGTGCCATCAGTGATGAGGGAGGGAACTATGGCTACACCTTC. Protein sequence: CAISDEGGNYGYTF.